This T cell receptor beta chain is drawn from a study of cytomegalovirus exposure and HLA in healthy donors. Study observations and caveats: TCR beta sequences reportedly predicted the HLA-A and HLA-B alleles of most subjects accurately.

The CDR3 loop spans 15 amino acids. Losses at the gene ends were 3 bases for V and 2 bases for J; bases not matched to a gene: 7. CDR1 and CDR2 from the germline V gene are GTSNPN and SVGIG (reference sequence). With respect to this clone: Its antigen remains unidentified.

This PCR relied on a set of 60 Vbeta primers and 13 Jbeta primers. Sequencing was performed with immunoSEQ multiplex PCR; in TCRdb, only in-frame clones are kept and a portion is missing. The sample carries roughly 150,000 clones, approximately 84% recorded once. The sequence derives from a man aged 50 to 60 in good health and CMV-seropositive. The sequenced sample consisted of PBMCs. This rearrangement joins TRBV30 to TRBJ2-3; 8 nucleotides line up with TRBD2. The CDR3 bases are TGTGCCTGGAGGGCGGGGGGCATAAACACAGATACGCAGTATTTT. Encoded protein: CAWRAGGINTDTQYF.